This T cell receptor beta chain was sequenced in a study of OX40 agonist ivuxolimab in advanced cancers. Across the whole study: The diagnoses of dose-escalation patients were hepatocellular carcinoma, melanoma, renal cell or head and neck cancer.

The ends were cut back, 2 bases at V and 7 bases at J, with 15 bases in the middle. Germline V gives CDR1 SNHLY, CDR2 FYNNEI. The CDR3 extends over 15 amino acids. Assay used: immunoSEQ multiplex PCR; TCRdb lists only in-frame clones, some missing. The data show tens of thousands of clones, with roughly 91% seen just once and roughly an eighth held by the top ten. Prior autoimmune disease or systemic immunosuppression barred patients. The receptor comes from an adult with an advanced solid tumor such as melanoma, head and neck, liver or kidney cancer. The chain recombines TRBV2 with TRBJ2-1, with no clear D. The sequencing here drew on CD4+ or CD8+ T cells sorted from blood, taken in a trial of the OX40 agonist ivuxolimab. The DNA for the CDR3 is TGTGCCAGCAGTGAATCTTCCGGTTTAGGGAATGAGCAGTTCTTC. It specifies CASSESSGLGNEQFF.